Included here is one T cell receptor (beta chain) sequence, with context. The entry originates in a study of OX40 agonist ivuxolimab in advanced cancers. Study background: Under the entry rules, prior anti-PD-1, anti-PD-L1 or anti-CTLA-4 therapy was allowed, and roughly 39% had some.

Blood was sampled at baseline, cycle 4 day 1, and cycle 7 day 1. Germline V gene sequence: CDR1 MNHEY, CDR2 SMNVEV (reference sequence). Trimming shortened V by 6 bases and J by 5 bases, and 16 bases separated the two germline ends. The CDR3 totals 14 residues. Produced via immunoSEQ multiplex PCR; TCRdb's table is partial and in-frame only. The sample records 25,000 to 35,000 clones, 74% being singletons. Here the sequenced sample was CD4+ or CD8+ T cells sorted from blood, taken in a trial of the OX40 agonist ivuxolimab. The clonotype originates from an adult with an advanced solid tumor such as melanoma, head and neck, liver or kidney cancer. The chain is built from TRBV27 and TRBJ2-5; D is perhaps TRBD1 or TRBD2 (6 bases each). The CDR3 loop reads CASRSGGRAETQYF. CDR3 coding DNA: TGTGCCAGCAGATCCGGGGGCCGGGCGGAGACCCAGTACTTC.